This T cell receptor beta chain was documented in a study of shared clonotypes between healthy human individuals. Study-level background: Aged between 18 and 49, the donors were a couple of women and three men.

CD45RO negativity and positive selection for CCR7 defined naive CD8 cells, a population that excluded terminally differentiated effector memory CD45RA+ cells. The donors were adults (healthy and HIV-negative) with no recent acute infections or vaccinations. Every donor, a Caucasian adult, lived in Nashville, Tennessee. V lost 10 bases to trimming and J lost 0 bases, with 16 bases between them. The germline gives CDR1 LNHDA, CDR2 SQIVND (reference sequence). The CDR3 loop spans 15 amino acids. Produced via immunoSEQ multiplex PCR; TCRdb's table is partial and in-frame only. The sample lists about 680,000 clones; around 90% were seen once.

The clonotype was recovered from a man younger than 45 in good health. The V call is TRBV19, the J call TRBJ2-1, with a possible D match to TRBD1 (5 bases). Sample: naive CD8+ T cells sorted from blood. The chain's CDR3 is CATKQAPSSYNEQFF. The DNA of the CDR3 is TGTGCCACCAAACAGGCTCCAAGCTCCTACAATGAGCAGTTCTTC. Combining the CDR3 with reference TRBV19 and TRBJ2-1 gives the whole variable domain DGGITQSPKYLFRKEGQNVTLSCEQNLNHDAMYWYRQDPGQGLRLIYYSQIVNDFQKGDIAEGYSVSREKKESFPLTVTSAQKNPTAFYLCATKQAPSSYNEQFFGPGTRLTVL.